Following are 27 T cell receptor beta chains from one sample sequenced in a study of blood T cells in healthy people across ages. It was with a sample-barcoded 5' primer and a J-beta primer mix that a second PCR of roughly 7 to 11 cycles was run. TCRdb ran MiXCR on the 5' RACE reads and lists one entry per CDR3 protein. The sample has some 1.4 million distinct CDR3 sequences; roughly 45% are singletons. The sample taken for sequencing was blood. The receptors were gathered from a young woman in good health.

There are a few counts of this clonotype. V usage is TRBV7-2 and J usage is TRBJ2-5; D possibly corresponds to TRBD1 (5 bases). There are 13 residues in the CDR3. Germline CDR1 and CDR2: SGHTA and FQGNSA. The germline V and J ends were trimmed by 5 bases and 4 bases, with 11 bases remaining between them. CDR3 in DNA: TGTGCCAGCAGCGTCAGGGTCCCAGAGACCCAGTACTTC. Translation: CASSVRVPETQYF. Variable domain in full (rest from reference TRBV7-2 and TRBJ2-5): GAGVSQSPSNKVTEKGKDVELRCDPISGHTALYWYRQSLGQGLEFLIYFQGNSAPDKSGLPSDRFSAERTGGSVSTLTIQRTQQEDSAVYLCASSVRVPETQYFGPGTRLLVL.

The V and J genes are TRBV4-1 and TRBJ2-3, with D uncertain. V shed 4 bases and J shed 10 bases, with 15 bases lying between them. Germline V CDR1 and CDR2: MGHRA, YSYEKL. CDR3 length: 13 amino acids. The CDR3 sequence: CASSPLPLAAQYF. As DNA, the CDR3 is TGCGCCAGCAGCCCCTTACCCCTGGCTGCGCAGTATTTT.

The V gene is TRBV3-1, the J gene TRBJ1-2, with 9 bases fitting TRBD1. This CDR3 spans 13 amino acids. With 5 bases clipped from V and 8 bases from J, the junction kept 6 bases outside the gene matches. Germline V lookup: CDR1 LGHDT, CDR2 YNNKEL (reference sequence). The CDR3 sequence is CASSIQGARGYTF. In nucleotides, the CDR3 is TGTGCCAGCAGCATACAGGGGGCTCGCGGCTACACCTTC.

This clonotype was observed a few times. The chain links TRBV5-1 to TRBJ2-7; D is uncertain. CDR3 length: 14 amino acids. The ends were cut back, 6 bases at V and 0 bases at J, with 13 bases in the middle. Germline CDR1 SGHRS, CDR2 YFSETQ. CDR3 amino acids: CASTQQPSSYEQYF. In nucleotides, the CDR3 is TGCGCCAGCACCCAACAACCTTCCTCCTACGAGCAGTACTTC. Based on the CDR3 plus reference TRBV5-1 and TRBJ2-7, the full variable domain is KAGVTQTPRYLIKTRGQQVTLSCSPISGHRSVSWYQQTPGQGLQFLFEYFSETQRNKGNFPGRFSGRQFSNSRSEMNVSTLELGDSALYLCASTQQPSSYEQYFGPGTRLTVT.

This clonotype was observed a few times. This rearrangement joins TRBV3-1 to TRBJ2-7; the D is unclear. Germline values: CDR1 LGHDT, CDR2 YNNKEL (reference sequence). The CDR3 runs 11 residues. V shed 0 bases and J shed 7 bases, with 4 bases lying between them. CDR3 sequence reads: CASSQDQEQYF. CDR3 DNA sequence: TGTGCCAGCAGCCAAGACCAGGAGCAGTACTTC.

The chain links TRBV11-2 to TRBJ2-3, with D possibly being TRBD1 (6 bases). The CDR3 spans 15 residues. Germline CDR1 SGHAT, CDR2 FQNNGV. V was trimmed by 5 bases and J by 2 bases, leaving 14 bases between them. The CDR3 loop reads CASSQRRGNTDTQYF. The CDR3 DNA reads TGTGCCAGCAGCCAACGCAGGGGCAACACAGATACGCAGTATTTT.

This clonotype was seen once. The V gene is TRBV18, the J gene TRBJ2-3, with D maybe TRBD2 (6 bases). This CDR3 is built from 16 residues. CDR1 is KGHSH and CDR2 is LQKENI in the germline V gene. V was shortened by 2 bases and J by 6 bases, with 18 bases between the two germline ends. CDR3 sequence: CASSPIVGEVIDTQYF. The CDR3 DNA sequence: TGTGCCAGCTCACCAATTGTCGGGGAGGTAATTGATACGCAGTATTTT.

The sample holds a few counts of this clonotype. This chain uses TRBV4-1 with TRBJ2-5; D is unclear. The CDR3 runs 13 residues. Deletions cut 1 base from V and 4 bases from J, with 7 bases between. CDR1 is MGHRA and CDR2 is YSYEKL in the germline V gene. CDR3 region: CASSQGKLETQYF. DNA for the CDR3: TGCGCCAGCAGCCAAGGGAAGTTAGAGACCCAGTACTTC.

As concerns this clonotype: Lacking the conserved final phenylalanine or tryptophan, this CDR3 likely reflects a read error. The chain is built from TRBV7-2 and TRBJ1-2, with D unclear. With 5 bases removed from V and 8 bases from J, the gap between germline ends came to 21 bases. Germline CDR1 is SGHTA and CDR2 is FQGNSA. The CDR3 contains 15 residues. This chain's CDR3 is CASSRSSAPTGGYTL. In DNA form, the CDR3 reads TGTGCCAGCAGCCGCAGCTCGGCCCCCACGGGCGGCTACACCCTC.

V is TRBV12-3 or TRBV12-4 and J is TRBJ1-2, with D hard to call. The CDR3 length is 13 residues. V lost 5 bases, J lost 6 bases, and 13 bases lay in between. The CDR3 reads CASSPPGENGYTF. The CDR3 region has the DNA TGTGCCAGCAGTCCGCCCGGGGAGAATGGCTACACCTTC.

This clonotype was seen a handful of times. The chain employs TRBV28 and TRBJ2-7; D is ambiguous. The CDR3 length is 13 residues. Trimming pared 6 bases from V and 1 base from J, leaving 10 bases between. Germline values: CDR1 MDHEN, CDR2 SYDVKM. The CDR3 coding sequence is TGTGCCAGCAGATCCCAGGTGTCCTACGAGCAGTACTTC. The encoded protein is CASRSQVSYEQYF.

The CDR3 region is CASSQVGRGTNTGELFF. CDR3 sequence (DNA): TGCGCCAGCAGCCAAGTAGGAAGAGGGACGAACACCGGGGAGCTGTTTTTT. The chain recombines TRBV4-1 with TRBJ2-2, with a tentative D call TRBD2 (5 bases). The V end was cut by 1 base, the J end by 0 bases, with 12 bases between. CDR3 length: 17 amino acids. CDR1 and CDR2 from the germline V gene are MGHRA and YSYEKL.

This chain uses TRBV7-9 with TRBJ1-1; 10 positions agree with TRBD1. The V and J ends lost 5 bases and 7 bases, in that order; junction bases with no gene match: 7. The CDR3 extends over 14 amino acids. Germline CDR1 reads SEHNR; CDR2 reads FQNEAQ (reference sequence). This chain's CDR3 is CASSHETGGGEAFF. CDR3 nucleotides: TGTGCCAGCAGCCACGAGACAGGGGGCGGTGAAGCTTTCTTT.

The chain links TRBV10-3 to TRBJ2-3, with TRBD2 matching over 9 bases. This CDR3 has 16 amino acids. Germline V gives CDR1 ENHRY, CDR2 SYGVKD. V trimming: 7 bases; J trimming: 2 bases; junction bases outside the gene matches: 10. CDR3 DNA sequence: TGTGCCATCACTAAGGGGGAGCGGGAGGCCACAGATACGCAGTATTTT. It is translated as CAITKGEREATDTQYF.

This chain uses TRBV4-1 with TRBJ2-1; TRBD2 matches at 9 bases. CDR3 length: 16 residues. CDR1 and CDR2 from the germline V gene are MGHRA and YSYEKL. Germline trimming cut 2 bases from V and 4 bases from J; bases unmatched to any gene: 6. The CDR3 nucleotides are TGCGCCAGCAGCCAATTCTTCCTAGCGGGGTACAATGAGCAGTTCTTC. Translation: CASSQFFLAGYNEQFF.

The V gene is TRBV12-3 or TRBV12-4, the J gene TRBJ1-4; 9 bases agree with TRBD1. The CDR3 runs 16 residues. Unmatched junction bases numbered 13, after V lost 4 bases and J lost 10 bases. This CDR3 reads CASSSPLGQGFPKLFF. CDR3 DNA sequence: TGTGCCAGCAGTTCTCCTTTGGGACAGGGATTTCCAAAACTGTTTTTT.

The V call is TRBV7-8, the J call TRBJ1-5; 8 bases map to TRBD1. Trimming cost V 4 bases and J 7 bases; bases outside gene matches: 6. This CDR3 spans 14 amino acids. Germline assignment: CDR1 SGHVS and CDR2 FQNEAQ. The CDR3 reads CASSSKTGDQPQHF. Here the CDR3 DNA reads TGTGCCAGCAGCTCCAAGACAGGGGACCAGCCCCAGCATTTT.

The gene calls are TRBV5-1 and TRBJ2-3, with 7 nucleotides matching TRBD2. The CDR3 spans 14 residues. Per the germline V gene, CDR1 is SGHRS and CDR2 is YFSETQ. Trimming cost V 6 bases and J 4 bases; bases outside gene matches: 8. The CDR3 here is CASNLSGISDTQYF. The CDR3 DNA follows: TGCGCCAGCAACTTAAGCGGGATCTCAGATACGCAGTATTTT.

This clonotype was picked up a small number of times. This rearrangement joins TRBV2 to TRBJ2-1, with D possibly TRBD2 on 5 matching bases. The CDR3 is 14 amino acids. Germline lookup yields CDR1 SNHLY and CDR2 FYNNEI. Trimming shortened V by 5 bases and J by 7 bases, and 15 bases separated the two germline ends. The CDR3 nucleotides are TGTGCCAGCAGTAACGGGCTAGCCCGAAATGAGCAGTTCTTC. Amino acid sequence: CASSNGLARNEQFF.

There are a few counts of this clonotype. The chain links TRBV4-2 to TRBJ2-7; the D is unclear. V was shortened by 0 bases and J by 6 bases, with 12 bases between the two germline ends. The CDR3 is made up of 14 amino acids. Germline-derived CDR1 and CDR2 are LGHNA and YNFKEQ. The CDR3 nucleotides are TGTGCCAGCAGCCAAGATGATCGGATTCGCGAGCAGTACTTC. This codes for CASSQDDRIREQYF.

This rearrangement joins TRBV2 to TRBJ2-2; TRBD1 matches 7 bases. V trimming: 6 bases; J trimming: 4 bases; junction bases outside the gene matches: 8. The germline V gene encodes CDR1 SNHLY and CDR2 FYNNEI. The CDR3 consists of 15 residues. The CDR3 protein is CASRETTGRTGELFF. The DNA of the CDR3 is TGTGCCAGCAGGGAGACGACAGGGCGCACCGGGGAGCTGTTTTTT.

The rearrangement joins TRBV3-1 to TRBJ1-5; D remains unclear. The CDR3 runs to 16 residues. The germline CDR1 and CDR2 sequences are LGHDT and YNNKEL (reference sequence). V was clipped by 1 base and J by 0 bases, with 10 bases between them. CDR3 residues: CASSQGSGNSNQPQHF. The CDR3 DNA sequence: TGTGCCAGCAGCCAAGGGTCAGGCAATAGCAATCAGCCCCAGCATTTT.

This clonotype has just a few counts. The chain employs TRBV7-3 and TRBJ1-2, with TRBD1 matching over 11 bases. The V segment lost 5 bases and the J segment 3 bases; nucleotides outside the gene matches: 5. The CDR3 spans 15 residues. Germline V gene sequence: CDR1 SGHTA, CDR2 FQGTGA. The CDR3, as DNA: TGTGCCAGCAGCCCCGGACAGGGGGCCTACTATGGCTACACCTTC. Protein: CASSPGQGAYYGYTF.

As to this clonotype: This clone may be a read error of a much larger clone one base away. This chain connects TRBV29-1 to TRBJ2-3; 10 bases map to TRBD2. Germline V gene lookup returns CDR1 SQVTM and CDR2 ANQGSEA. The CDR3 runs to 16 residues. The ends lost 3 bases at V and 4 bases at J; junction bases unmatched: 10. As DNA, the CDR3 is TGCAGCGTTGAGGGGGGACTAGCGTCTAGCGCAGATACGCAGTATTTT. As protein: CSVEGGLASSADTQYF.

V and J are TRBV20-1 and TRBJ2-5; 10 bases are a match to TRBD2. This CDR3 contains 14 residues. The V gene's germline CDR1 is DFQATT and CDR2 SNEGSKA (reference sequence). Trimming cost V 3 bases and J 11 bases; bases outside gene matches: 12. The CDR3 DNA is TGCAGTGCTAGGGCTAGCGGGGGAGGGAATGAGCAGTACTTC. This sequence encodes CSARASGGGNEQYF.

The chain carries TRBV20-1 and TRBJ2-5; possibly TRBD1 for D (6 bases). V lost 2 bases, J lost 1 base, and 17 bases lay in between. The CDR3 runs to 16 residues. Germline CDR1 is DFQATT and CDR2 is SNEGSKA (reference sequence). In DNA form, the CDR3 reads TGCAGTGCTAGAAAAAGTAGACAGGTTATCCAAGAGACCCAGTACTTC. Its translation: CSARKSRQVIQETQYF.

This clonotype was seen a handful of times. This chain joins TRBV20-1 and TRBJ2-1, with D unclear. The germline V gene has CDR1 DFQATT and CDR2 SNEGSKA (reference sequence). Deletions cut 7 bases from V and 6 bases from J, with 16 bases between. The CDR3 runs to 13 residues. For the CDR3, the DNA is TGCAGTGTATCTCCGTCGTCGTCCAATGAGCAGTTCTTC. Translated, it gives CSVSPSSSNEQFF.